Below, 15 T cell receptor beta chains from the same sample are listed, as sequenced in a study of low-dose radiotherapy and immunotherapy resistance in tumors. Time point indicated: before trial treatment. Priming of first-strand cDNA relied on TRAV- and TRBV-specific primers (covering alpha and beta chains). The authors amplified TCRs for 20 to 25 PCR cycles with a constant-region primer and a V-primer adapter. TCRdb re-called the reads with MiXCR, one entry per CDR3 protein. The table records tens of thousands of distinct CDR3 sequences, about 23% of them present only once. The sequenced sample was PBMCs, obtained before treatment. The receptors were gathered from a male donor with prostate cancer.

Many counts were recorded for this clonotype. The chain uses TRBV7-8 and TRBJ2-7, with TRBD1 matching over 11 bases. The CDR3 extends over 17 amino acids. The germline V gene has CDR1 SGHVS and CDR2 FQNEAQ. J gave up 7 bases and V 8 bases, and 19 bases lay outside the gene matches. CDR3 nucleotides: TGTGCCAGCCCTCAAAACTTGGACAGGGGGCTGAAGGGTGAGCAGTACTTC. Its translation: CASPQNLDRGLKGEQYF.

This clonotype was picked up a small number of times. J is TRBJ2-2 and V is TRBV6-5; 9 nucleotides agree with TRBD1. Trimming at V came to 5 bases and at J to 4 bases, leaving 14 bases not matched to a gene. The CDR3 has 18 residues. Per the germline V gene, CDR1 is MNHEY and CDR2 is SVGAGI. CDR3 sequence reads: CASSGQGPGWGSTGELFF. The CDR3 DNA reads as TGTGCCAGCAGTGGACAGGGGCCAGGATGGGGGAGCACCGGGGAGCTGTTTTTT.

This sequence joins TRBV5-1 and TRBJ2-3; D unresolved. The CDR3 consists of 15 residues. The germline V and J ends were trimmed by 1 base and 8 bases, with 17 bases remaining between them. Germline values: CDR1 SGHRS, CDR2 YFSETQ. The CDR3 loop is CASSLSPSYGVTQYF. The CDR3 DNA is TGCGCCAGCAGCTTGTCCCCATCATACGGCGTTACGCAGTATTTT. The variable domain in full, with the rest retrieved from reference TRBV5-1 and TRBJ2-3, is KAGVTQTPRYLIKTRGQQVTLSCSPISGHRSVSWYQQTPGQGLQFLFEYFSETQRNKGNFPGRFSGRQFSNSRSEMNVSTLELGDSALYLCASSLSPSYGVTQYFGPGTRLTVL.

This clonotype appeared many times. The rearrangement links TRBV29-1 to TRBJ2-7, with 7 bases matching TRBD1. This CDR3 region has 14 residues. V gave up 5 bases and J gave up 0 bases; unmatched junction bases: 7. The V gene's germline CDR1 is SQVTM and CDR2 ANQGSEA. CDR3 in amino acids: CSVRQGTLSYEQYF. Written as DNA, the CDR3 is TGCAGCGTTCGACAGGGAACCCTCTCCTACGAGCAGTACTTC.

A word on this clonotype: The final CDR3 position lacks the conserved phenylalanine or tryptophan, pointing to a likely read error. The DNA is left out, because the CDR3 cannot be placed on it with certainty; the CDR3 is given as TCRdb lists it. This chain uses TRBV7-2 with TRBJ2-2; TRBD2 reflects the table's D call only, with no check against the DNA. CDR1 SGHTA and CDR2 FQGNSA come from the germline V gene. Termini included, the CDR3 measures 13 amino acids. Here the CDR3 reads CASSFRPPRELFS.

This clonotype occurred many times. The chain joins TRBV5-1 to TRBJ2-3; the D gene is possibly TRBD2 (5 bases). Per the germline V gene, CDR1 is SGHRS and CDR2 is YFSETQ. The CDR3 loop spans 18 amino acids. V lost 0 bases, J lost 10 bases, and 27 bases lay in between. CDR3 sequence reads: CASSLAWPPGIAPSAQYF. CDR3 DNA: TGCGCCAGCAGCTTGGCCTGGCCCCCCGGGATAGCCCCATCGGCGCAGTATTTT.

The CDR3: CASSLGLAAYNEQFF. The CDR3 DNA is TGTGCCAGCAGCTTAGGCCTAGCGGCCTACAATGAGCAGTTCTTC. V is TRBV11-2 and J is TRBJ2-1; 7 positions match TRBD2. The germline V gene has CDR1 SGHAT and CDR2 FQNNGV. The CDR3 runs 15 residues. V was pared by 1 base and J by 2 bases, with 2 bases of the junction left unmatched.

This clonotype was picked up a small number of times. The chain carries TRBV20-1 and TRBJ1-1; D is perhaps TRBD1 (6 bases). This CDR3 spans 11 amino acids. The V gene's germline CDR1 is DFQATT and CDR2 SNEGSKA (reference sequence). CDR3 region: CRRDTNTEAFF. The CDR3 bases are TGCAGAAGGGACACGAACACTGAAGCTTTCTTT.

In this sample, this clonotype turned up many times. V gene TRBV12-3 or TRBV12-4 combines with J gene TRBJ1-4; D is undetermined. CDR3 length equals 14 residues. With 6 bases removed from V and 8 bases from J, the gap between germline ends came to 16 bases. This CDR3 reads CASSPFRVGEKLFF. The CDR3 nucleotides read TGTGCCAGCAGCCCGTTTAGGGTAGGGGAAAAACTGTTTTTT.

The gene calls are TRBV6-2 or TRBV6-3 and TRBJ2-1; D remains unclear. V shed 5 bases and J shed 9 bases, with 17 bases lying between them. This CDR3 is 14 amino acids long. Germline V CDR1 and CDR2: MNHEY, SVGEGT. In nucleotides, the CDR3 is TGTGCCAGCAGTGAAGGCAGAGGATACGGTGAGCAGTTCTTC. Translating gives CASSEGRGYGEQFF.

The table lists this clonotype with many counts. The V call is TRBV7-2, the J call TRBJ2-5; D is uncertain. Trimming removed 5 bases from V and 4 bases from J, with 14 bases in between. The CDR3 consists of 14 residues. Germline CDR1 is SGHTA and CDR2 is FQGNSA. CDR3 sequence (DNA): TGTGCCAGCAGCCTAGGGTCGATGACAGAGACCCAGTACTTC. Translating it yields CASSLGSMTETQYF.

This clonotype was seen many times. The CDR3 sequence: CASSDRGLTDTQYF. CDR3 in DNA: TGTGCCAGCAGTGACAGAGGACTCACAGATACGCAGTATTTT. The V and J genes are TRBV6-4 and TRBJ2-3, with D perhaps matching TRBD2 (5 bases). In germline, CDR1 is MRHNA, CDR2 SNTAGT. V gave up 2 bases and J gave up 2 bases, with 8 bases separating them. The CDR3 covers 14 residues.

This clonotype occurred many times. CDR3: CSVDRGAGELFF. The CDR3 DNA is TGCAGCGTTGACCGTGGCGCCGGGGAGCTGTTTTTT. J is TRBJ2-2 and V is TRBV29-1; D unclear. This CDR3 has 12 amino acids. The V end lost 3 bases, the J end lost 6 bases, and 8 bases lay between the germline ends. The germline V gene encodes CDR1 SQVTM and CDR2 ANQGSEA.

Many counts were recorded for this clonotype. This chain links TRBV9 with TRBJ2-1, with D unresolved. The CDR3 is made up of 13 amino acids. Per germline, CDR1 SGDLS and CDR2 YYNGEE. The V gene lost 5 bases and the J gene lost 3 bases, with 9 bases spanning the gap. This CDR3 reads CASSSEVYNEQFF. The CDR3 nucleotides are TGTGCCAGCAGTTCCGAGGTCTACAATGAGCAGTTCTTC.

The CDR3 here is CASSLAGGSGANVLTF. The DNA of the CDR3 is TGTGCCAGCAGCTTGGCCGGGGGCTCTGGGGCCAACGTCCTGACTTTC. The chain combines TRBV5-6 with TRBJ2-6; D is possibly TRBD2 (6 bases). V was cut by 0 bases and J by 0 bases, with 7 bases left in between. This CDR3 contains 16 residues. Germline V gives CDR1 SGHDT, CDR2 YYEEEE. The complete variable domain, with remaining parts taken from reference TRBV5-6 and TRBJ2-6, reads DAGVTQSPTHLIKTRGQQVTLRCSPKSGHDTVSWYQQALGQGPQFIFQYYEEEERQRGNFPDRFSGHQFPNYSSELNVNALLLGDSALYLCASSLAGGSGANVLTFGAGSRLTVL.